These 8 T cell receptor beta chains originate from one sample sequenced in a study of blood T cell repertoires in COVID-19. The assay was immunoSEQ multiplex PCR, and TCRdb's table has in-frame clones only and misses some. Of 350,000 or so clones detected, roughly 89% appear once; the ten largest clones hold about 3.9%. Sequenced material: peripheral blood. The receptors shown here come from a woman aged 60-75 years with COVID-19, enrolled during active disease.

The J gene is TRBJ1-2, the V gene TRBV7-9; D is unresolved. Trimming shortened V by 1 base and J by 6 bases, and 9 bases separated the two germline ends. Germline-derived CDR1 and CDR2 are SEHNR and FQNEAQ (reference sequence). The length of the CDR3 is 13 residues. The CDR3, as DNA: TGTGCCAGCAGCTTAGTTGTGGGAGATGGCTACACCTTC. This sequence encodes CASSLVVGDGYTF.

In its sample, this clone was seen once. V is TRBV5-6 and J is TRBJ2-5, with no clear D. Between the trimmed V and J ends, which lost 1 base and 5 bases, there was a span of 15 bases. The CDR3 is made up of 15 amino acids. CDR1 and CDR2 from the germline V gene are SGHDT and YYEEEE. CDR3 DNA sequence: TGTGCCAGCAGCTTGTTGGGCCACTTTCAGGAGACCCAGTACTTC. Residues: CASSLLGHFQETQYF.

This chain uses TRBV2 with TRBJ2-5; 8 bases agree with TRBD2. The germline V gene encodes CDR1 SNHLY and CDR2 FYNNEI. The V and J ends lost 8 bases and 4 bases, in that order; junction bases with no gene match: 12. The CDR3 length is 15 residues. CDR3: CASVGGIAGLETQYF. In DNA, the CDR3 is TGTGCCAGCGTCGGGGGAATAGCGGGGCTAGAGACCCAGTACTTC.

The chain combines TRBV14 with TRBJ2-1; TRBD1 matches 7 bases. The V and J ends lost 6 bases and 5 bases, in that order; junction bases with no gene match: 7. This CDR3 region has 14 residues. In germline, CDR1 is SGHDN, CDR2 FVKESK. CDR3 region: CASRRQGPNNEQFF. For the CDR3, the DNA is TGTGCCAGCAGGCGACAGGGCCCAAACAATGAGCAGTTCTTC.

The CDR3 DNA reads TGTGCCAGCAGTTTTATTTACAGGGGTCGGAGGTCACCCCTCCACTTT. This encodes CASSFIYRGRRSPLHF. The chain employs TRBV27 and TRBJ1-6, with 7 bases matching TRBD1. Germline CDR1 is MNHEY and CDR2 is SMNVEV (reference sequence). CDR3 size: 16 residues. The J segment lost 10 bases and the V segment lost 3 bases, leaving 12 bases of the junction unmatched.

The chain links TRBV10-2 to TRBJ1-5; D not resolved. The CDR3 is 14 amino acids. The germline V gene encodes CDR1 WSHSY and CDR2 SAAADI. V was clipped by 0 bases and J by 9 bases, with 12 bases between them. The CDR3 bases are TGCGCCAGCAGTGAGTCGGCAGGCGTATGGCCCCAGCATTTT. It translates to CASSESAGVWPQHF.

V and J are TRBV6-1 and TRBJ1-2; TRBD1 matches at 7 bases. V was pared by 1 base and J by 7 bases, with 6 bases of the junction left unmatched. CDR1 is MNHNS and CDR2 is SASEGT in the germline V gene. The CDR3 has 14 amino acids. CDR3 protein: CASSEVDRALGYTF. CDR3 DNA: TGTGCCAGCAGTGAAGTAGACAGGGCTCTTGGCTACACCTTC.

The chain has TRBV9 and TRBJ2-3; 7 bases match TRBD2. This CDR3 region has 17 residues. Losses at the gene ends were 0 bases for V and 0 bases for J; bases not matched to a gene: 7. CDR1 SGDLS and CDR2 YYNGEE come from the germline V gene. The CDR3 is CASSVGPSGTSTDTQYF. The CDR3, as DNA: TGTGCCAGCAGCGTAGGGCCTAGCGGTACTAGCACAGATACGCAGTATTTT.